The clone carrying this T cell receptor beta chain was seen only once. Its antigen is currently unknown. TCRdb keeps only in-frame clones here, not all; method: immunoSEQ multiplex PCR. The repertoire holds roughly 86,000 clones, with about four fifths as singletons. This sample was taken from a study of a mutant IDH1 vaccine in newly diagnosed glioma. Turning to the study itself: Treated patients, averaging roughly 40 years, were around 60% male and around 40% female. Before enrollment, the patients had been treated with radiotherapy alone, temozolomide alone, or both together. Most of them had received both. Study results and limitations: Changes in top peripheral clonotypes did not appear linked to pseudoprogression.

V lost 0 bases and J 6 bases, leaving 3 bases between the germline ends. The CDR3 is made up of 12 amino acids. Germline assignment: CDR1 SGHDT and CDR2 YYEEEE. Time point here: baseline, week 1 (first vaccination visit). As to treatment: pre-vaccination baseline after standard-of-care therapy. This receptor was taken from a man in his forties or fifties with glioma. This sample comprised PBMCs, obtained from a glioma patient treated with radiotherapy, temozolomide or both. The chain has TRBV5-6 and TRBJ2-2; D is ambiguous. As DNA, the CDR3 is TGTGCCAGCAGCTTGGTCCCCGGGGAGCTGTTTTTT. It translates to CASSLVPGELFF.